The 16 T cell receptor beta chains below were found in one sample sequenced in a study of CD8 T cells in ankylosing spondylitis (dated by TCRdb to 2017 to 2019). Library prep was done by 5' RACE. Sequencing took place on an Illumina HiSeq 2500. TCRdb reran the public reads through fastp at Q25 and MiXCR, keeping productive beta chains. Every distinct CDR3 protein forms one entry, paired with its most common genes and DNA. This sample has under 200,000 distinct CDR3 sequences in its table, and approximately 10% of those were observed once. The ten largest clonotypes hold roughly 16% of the sample. The source material was blood, either unsorted or a sorted T cell fraction (not recorded which). Receptors originate from a female donor with ankylosing spondylitis or in good health (not recorded which).

This clonotype was picked up many times. The V gene is TRBV12-3 or TRBV12-4, the J gene TRBJ2-5; no clear D gene. This CDR3 region has 11 residues. Trimming pared 5 bases from V and 7 bases from J, leaving 8 bases between. CDR3 nucleotide sequence: TGTGCCAGCAGTGCGGACGGGACCCAGTACTTC. It encodes CASSADGTQYF.

This clonotype was recorded only once. The rearrangement uses TRBV30 and TRBJ1-2, with D hard to call. CDR3 length: 13 residues. With 1 base removed from V and 4 bases from J, the gap between germline ends came to 10 bases. Germline lookup yields CDR1 GTSNPN and CDR2 SVGIG (reference sequence). CDR3 sequence (DNA): TGTGCCTGGAGTGCCCCAGGAGGCTATGGCTACACCTTC. Protein sequence: CAWSAPGGYGYTF.

This clonotype was recorded at least ten times. V and J are TRBV5-1 and TRBJ2-2; 14 nucleotides align to TRBD2. Per the germline V gene, CDR1 is SGHRS and CDR2 is YFSETQ. V lost 2 bases to trimming and J lost 3 bases; unmatched junction nucleotides: 15. This CDR3 spans 21 amino acids. For the CDR3, the DNA is TGCGCCAGCAGCTTACCCCCGGGACTAGCGGGAGAGGTCGGGGACACCGGGGAGCTGTTTTTT. As protein: CASSLPPGLAGEVGDTGELFF.

The V call is TRBV28, the J call TRBJ2-2; 9 bases line up with TRBD2. Germline assignment: CDR1 MDHEN and CDR2 SYDVKM. V shed 9 bases and J 4 bases; nucleotides not matched to a gene: 9. The CDR3 has 15 amino acids. The CDR3 sequence: CASDRTSVGTGELFF. The CDR3 DNA reads TGTGCCAGTGACCGGACTAGCGTTGGCACCGGGGAGCTGTTTTTT.

The chain joins TRBV6-2 or TRBV6-3 to TRBJ2-2; possible D gene TRBD2, 6 bases. This CDR3 region has 13 residues. Germline CDR1 MNHEY, CDR2 SVGEGT. V lost 6 bases and J lost 6, with 11 bases in between. The CDR3: CASSITGAGELFF. The CDR3 nucleotides are TGTGCCAGCAGCATAACGGGAGCCGGGGAGCTGTTTTTT.

This clonotype showed up many times. CDR3 nucleotides: TGTGCCAGCGCGTCTGGAGGGATAGCGGGTAGCTCCTACAATGAGCAGTTCTTC. It codes for CASASGGIAGSSYNEQFF. The V gene is TRBV12-3 or TRBV12-4, the J gene TRBJ2-1; 7 positions agree with TRBD2. V gave up 8 bases and J gave up 0 bases; unmatched junction bases: 16. CDR3 size: 18 residues.

This clonotype was detected only a few times. The chain carries TRBV24-1 and TRBJ1-1, with a tentative D call TRBD1 (6 bases). Germline V CDR1 and CDR2: KGHDR, SFDVKD. The ends were cut back, 5 bases at V and 4 bases at J, with 7 bases in the middle. This CDR3 is built from 12 residues. The CDR3, as DNA: TGTGCCACCAGTGGAGGGGGCACTGAAGCTTTCTTT. This gives the protein CATSGGGTEAFF.

This clonotype came up many times. The chain is built from TRBV6-2 or TRBV6-3 and TRBJ2-2; no firm D call. Germline CDR1 and CDR2: MNHEY and SVGEGT. The CDR3 sequence is 11 residues long. V shed 7 bases and J shed 2 bases, with 2 bases lying between them. Here the CDR3 reads CASTNTGELFF. Written as DNA, the CDR3 is TGTGCCAGCACCAACACCGGGGAGCTGTTTTTT.

The genes are TRBV19 and TRBJ2-2, with D perhaps being TRBD1 or TRBD2 (5 bases each). V shed 3 bases and J shed 6 bases, with 11 bases lying between them. Germline-derived CDR1 and CDR2 are LNHDA and SQIVND (reference sequence). This CDR3 is built from 14 residues. The chain's CDR3 is CASSMALGAGELFF. The CDR3 DNA is TGTGCCAGTAGTATGGCCTTGGGGGCCGGGGAGCTGTTTTTT.

V gene TRBV20-1 combines with J gene TRBJ2-1; 9 nucleotides agree with TRBD2. Losses at the gene ends were 5 bases for V and 8 bases for J; bases not matched to a gene: 7. The CDR3 is 13 residues long. Germline-derived CDR1 and CDR2 are DFQATT and SNEGSKA (reference sequence). The CDR3 spells CSALSGSGYEQFF. CDR3 in DNA: TGCAGTGCTCTTAGCGGGAGCGGGTATGAGCAGTTCTTC.

J is TRBJ2-5 and V is TRBV9; 7 bases align to TRBD2. Germline values: CDR1 SGDLS, CDR2 YYNGEE. There are 15 residues in the CDR3. Trimming took 6 bases from V and 5 from J; bases not matched to a gene: 13. CDR3 sequence: CASTHQRTSGETQYF. CDR3 nucleotides: TGTGCCAGCACCCACCAAAGGACTAGTGGGGAGACCCAGTACTTC.

This clonotype was observed at least ten times. This chain links TRBV20-1 with TRBJ2-1, with 12 positions matching TRBD1. V shed 5 bases and J 14 bases; nucleotides not matched to a gene: 16. The CDR3 covers 15 residues. Germline lookup yields CDR1 DFQATT and CDR2 SNEGSKA (reference sequence). The CDR3 sequence is CSAFPGTGGAVWEFF. DNA of the CDR3: TGCAGTGCTTTCCCCGGGACAGGGGGCGCGGTTTGGGAGTTCTTC.

V and J are TRBV20-1 and TRBJ2-7; 8 bases agree with TRBD1. CDR3 size: 15 residues. Germline V gene sequence: CDR1 DFQATT, CDR2 SNEGSKA (reference sequence). V was pared by 5 bases and J by 3 bases, with 12 bases of the junction left unmatched. The CDR3 DNA sequence: TGCAGTGCTCTCGGAGGGGACAGGCCGTTCTACGAGCAGTACTTC. This translates into CSALGGDRPFYEQYF.

This clonotype was detected many times. This rearrangement joins TRBV2 to TRBJ2-4; perhaps TRBD1 as D (6 bases). The CDR3 has 14 residues. Trimming took off 6 bases at V and 2 bases at J, with 11 bases between the two ends. Germline V lookup: CDR1 SNHLY, CDR2 FYNNEI. CDR3 sequence reads: CASSAGQTKNIQYF. DNA of the CDR3: TGTGCCAGCAGCGCCGGACAGACCAAAAACATTCAGTACTTC.

This sequence joins TRBV4-3 and TRBJ1-4, with 7 bases identical to TRBD1. The germline CDR1 and CDR2 sequences are LGHNA and YSLEER. The CDR3 consists of 15 residues. V shed 3 bases, J shed 9 bases, and the junction held 10 bases outside the gene matches. The CDR3 region is CASSHPTGDFQKLFF. Here the CDR3 DNA reads TGCGCCAGCAGCCATCCAACAGGGGATTTTCAAAAACTGTTTTTT.

The chain recombines TRBV7-2 with TRBJ2-1; D unresolved. The germline V gene has CDR1 SGHTA and CDR2 FQGNSA. Between the trimmed V and J ends, which lost 2 bases and 3 bases, there was a span of 8 bases. This CDR3 has 14 amino acids. CDR3 DNA: TGTGCCAGCAGCTTACTGCCGCTCTACAATGAGCAGTTCTTC. Protein: CASSLLPLYNEQFF. Full variable domain (missing parts from reference TRBV7-2 and TRBJ2-1): GAGVSQSPSNKVTEKGKDVELRCDPISGHTALYWYRQSLGQGLEFLIYFQGNSAPDKSGLPSDRFSAERTGGSVSTLTIQRTQQEDSAVYLCASSLLPLYNEQFFGPGTRLTVL.